This paragraph covers one T cell receptor (beta chain) sequence. A much larger clonotype is one base distant, so this may be a read error. The authors ran a second PCR of about 6 to 11 cycles using a sample-barcoded 5' primer and a J-beta primer mix. A template-switch adaptor containing 12 random nucleotides labeled each cDNA molecule. TCRdb reprocessed the 5' RACE reads via MiXCR and lists one record per CDR3 protein. The table records hundreds of thousands of distinct CDR3 sequences, under 35% of them present only once. The source of the sample is a study of blood T cells in healthy people across ages. The wider study: Template-switching capture recovered about one barcoded beta molecule per two T cells.

The J segment lost 10 bases and the V segment lost 1 base, leaving 18 bases of the junction unmatched. The CDR3 totals 18 residues. Germline loops: CDR1 SGHTA, CDR2 FQGNSA. The sequenced material came from blood. This chain links TRBV7-2 with TRBJ2-3, with 9 bases identical to TRBD1. The TCR sequence derives from a woman aged 80 or over in good health. The CDR3 coding sequence is TGTGCCAGCAGCTTAGACAGGGGGCGAGGGTCCACCGGCCAATCGCAGTATTTT. Translating it yields CASSLDRGRGSTGQSQYF.